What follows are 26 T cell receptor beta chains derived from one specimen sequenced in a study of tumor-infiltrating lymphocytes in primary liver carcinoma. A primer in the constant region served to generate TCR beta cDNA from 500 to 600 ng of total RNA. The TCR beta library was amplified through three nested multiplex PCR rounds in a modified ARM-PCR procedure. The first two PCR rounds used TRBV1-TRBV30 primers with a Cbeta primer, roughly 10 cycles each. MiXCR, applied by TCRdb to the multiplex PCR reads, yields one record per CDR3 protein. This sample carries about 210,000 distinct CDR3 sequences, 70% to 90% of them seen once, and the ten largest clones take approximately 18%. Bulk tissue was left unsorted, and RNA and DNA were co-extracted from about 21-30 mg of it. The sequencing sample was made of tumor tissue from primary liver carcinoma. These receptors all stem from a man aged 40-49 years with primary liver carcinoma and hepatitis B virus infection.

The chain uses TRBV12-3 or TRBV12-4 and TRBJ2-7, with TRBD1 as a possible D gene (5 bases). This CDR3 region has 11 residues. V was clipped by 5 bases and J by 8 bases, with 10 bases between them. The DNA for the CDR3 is TGTGCCAGCAGTCAGGGCAACAAGCAGTACTTC. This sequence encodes CASSQGNKQYF.

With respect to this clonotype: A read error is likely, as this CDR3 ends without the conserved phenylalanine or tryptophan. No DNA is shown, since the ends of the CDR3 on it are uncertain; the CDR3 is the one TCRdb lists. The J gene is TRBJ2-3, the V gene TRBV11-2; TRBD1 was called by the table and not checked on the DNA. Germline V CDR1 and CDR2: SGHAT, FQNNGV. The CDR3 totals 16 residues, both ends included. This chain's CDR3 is CASSRRSTGNTDAHYL.

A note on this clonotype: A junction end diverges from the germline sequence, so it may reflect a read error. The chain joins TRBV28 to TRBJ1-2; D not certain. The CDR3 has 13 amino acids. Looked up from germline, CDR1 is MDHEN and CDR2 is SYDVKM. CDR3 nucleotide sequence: TGTGCCAGCAGTATAATGGTCAGCTATGGCTACATCTTC. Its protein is CASSIMVSYGYIF.

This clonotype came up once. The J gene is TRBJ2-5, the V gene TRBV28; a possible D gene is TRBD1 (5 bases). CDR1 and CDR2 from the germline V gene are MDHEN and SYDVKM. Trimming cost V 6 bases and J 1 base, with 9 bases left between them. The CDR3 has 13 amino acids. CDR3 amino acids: CASRRTSQETQYF. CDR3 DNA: TGTGCCAGCAGGAGGACATCCCAAGAGACCCAGTACTTC.

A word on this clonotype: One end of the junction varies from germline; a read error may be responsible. CDR3 region: CASSPIASFSDMQYF. Here the CDR3 DNA reads TGTGCCAGCAGTCCCATCGCCTCGTTCTCAGATATGCAGTATTTT. The chain links TRBV12-3 or TRBV12-4 to TRBJ2-3; D not certain. This CDR3 is built from 15 residues.

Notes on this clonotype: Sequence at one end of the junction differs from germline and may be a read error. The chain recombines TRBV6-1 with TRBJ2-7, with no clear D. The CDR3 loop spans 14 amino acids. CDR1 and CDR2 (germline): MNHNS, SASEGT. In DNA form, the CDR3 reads TGTGCCAGTACAAGCTGGAGCTTGTCCTACGAGCACTACTTC. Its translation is CASTSWSLSYEHYF.

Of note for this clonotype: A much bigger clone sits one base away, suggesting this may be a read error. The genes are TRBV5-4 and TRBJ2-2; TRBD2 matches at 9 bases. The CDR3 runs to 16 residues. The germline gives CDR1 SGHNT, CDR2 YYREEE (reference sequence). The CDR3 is CASSPGLAQNSGELFF. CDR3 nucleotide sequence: TGTGCCAGCAGCCCCGGACTAGCGCAGAACTCCGGGGAGCTGTTTTTT.

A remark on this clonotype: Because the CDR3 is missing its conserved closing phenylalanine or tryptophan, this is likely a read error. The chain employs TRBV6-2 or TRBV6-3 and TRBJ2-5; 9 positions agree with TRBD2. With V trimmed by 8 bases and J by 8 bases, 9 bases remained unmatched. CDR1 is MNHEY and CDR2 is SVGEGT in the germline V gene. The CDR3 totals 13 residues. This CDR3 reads CASFSGLANTQYV. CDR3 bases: TGTGCCAGCTTTTCCGGACTAGCGAACACCCAGTACGTC.

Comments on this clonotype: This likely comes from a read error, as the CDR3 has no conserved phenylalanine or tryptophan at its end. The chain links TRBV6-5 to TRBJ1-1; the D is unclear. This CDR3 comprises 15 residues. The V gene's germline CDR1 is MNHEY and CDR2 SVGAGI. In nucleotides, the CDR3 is TGTGCCAGCTGTTACTTTGGTCCTCGGATCACTGAAGCTTTCCTT. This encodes CASCYFGPRITEAFL.

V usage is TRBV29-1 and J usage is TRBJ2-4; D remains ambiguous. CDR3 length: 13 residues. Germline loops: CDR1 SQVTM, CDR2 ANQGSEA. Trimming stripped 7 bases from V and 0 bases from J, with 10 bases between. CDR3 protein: CSGRDIAKNIQYF. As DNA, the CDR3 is TGCAGCGGGAGAGACATAGCCAAAAACATTCAGTACTTC.

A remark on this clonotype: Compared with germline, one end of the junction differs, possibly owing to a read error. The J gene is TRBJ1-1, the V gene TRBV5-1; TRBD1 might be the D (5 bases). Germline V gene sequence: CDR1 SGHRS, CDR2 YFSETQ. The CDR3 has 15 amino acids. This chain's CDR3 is CASSSNGGTNAEAFF. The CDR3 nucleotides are TGCGCCAGCAGCTCGAACGGGGGGACGAACGCTGAAGCTTTCTTT.

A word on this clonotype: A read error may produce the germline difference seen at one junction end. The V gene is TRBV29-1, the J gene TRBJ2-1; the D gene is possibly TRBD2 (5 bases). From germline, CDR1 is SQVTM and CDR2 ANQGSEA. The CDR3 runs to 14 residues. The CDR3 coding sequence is TGCAGCGTTGAAACGGACTCTAGTTCGAATGACCAGTTATTC. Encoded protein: CSVETDSSSNDQLF.

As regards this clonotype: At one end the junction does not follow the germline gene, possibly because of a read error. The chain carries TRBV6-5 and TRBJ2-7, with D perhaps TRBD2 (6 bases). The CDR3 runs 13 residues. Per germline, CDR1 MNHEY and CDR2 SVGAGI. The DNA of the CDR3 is TGTGCCAGCCTTAGACTAGGCTTCTACAAGCAGTACTTC. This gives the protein CASLRLGFYKQYF.

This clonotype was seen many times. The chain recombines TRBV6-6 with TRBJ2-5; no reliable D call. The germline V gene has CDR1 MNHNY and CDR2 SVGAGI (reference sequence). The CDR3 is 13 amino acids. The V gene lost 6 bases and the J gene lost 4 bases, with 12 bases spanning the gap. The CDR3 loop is CASSMRPTETQYF. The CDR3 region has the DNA TGTGCCAGCAGCATGAGACCGACAGAGACCCAGTACTTC.

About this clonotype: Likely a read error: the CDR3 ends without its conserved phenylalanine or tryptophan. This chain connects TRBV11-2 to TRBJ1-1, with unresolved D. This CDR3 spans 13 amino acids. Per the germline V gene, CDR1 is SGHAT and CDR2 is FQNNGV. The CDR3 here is CASSLDHNTEAFI. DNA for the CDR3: TGTGCCAGCAGTTTAGATCATAACACTGAAGCTTTCATT.

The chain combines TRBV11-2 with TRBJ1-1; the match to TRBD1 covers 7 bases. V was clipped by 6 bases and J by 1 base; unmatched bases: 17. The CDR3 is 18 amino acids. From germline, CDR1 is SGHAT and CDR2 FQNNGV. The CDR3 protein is CASSRGGAGPWGNTEAFF. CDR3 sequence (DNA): TGTGCCAGCAGTCGAGGGGGCGCAGGTCCTTGGGGGAACACTGAAGCTTTCTTT.

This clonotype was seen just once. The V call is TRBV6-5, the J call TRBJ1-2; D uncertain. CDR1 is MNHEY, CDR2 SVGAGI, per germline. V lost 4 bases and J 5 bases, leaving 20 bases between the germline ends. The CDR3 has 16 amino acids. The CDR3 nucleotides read TGTGCCAGCAGTTCCGTGGTCGGGGTCCTCAAATATGGCTACACCTTC. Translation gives CASSSVVGVLKYGYTF.

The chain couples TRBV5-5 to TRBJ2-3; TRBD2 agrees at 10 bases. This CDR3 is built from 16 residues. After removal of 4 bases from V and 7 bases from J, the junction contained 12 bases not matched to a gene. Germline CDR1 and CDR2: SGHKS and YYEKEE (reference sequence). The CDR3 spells CASSLLAAGGRNTQYF. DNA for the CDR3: TGTGCCAGCAGCCTCTTAGCAGCGGGAGGGCGGAATACGCAGTATTTT.

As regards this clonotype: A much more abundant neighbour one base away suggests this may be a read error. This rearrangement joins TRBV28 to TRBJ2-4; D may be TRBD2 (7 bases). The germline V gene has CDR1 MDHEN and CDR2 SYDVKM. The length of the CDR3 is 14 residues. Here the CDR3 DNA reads TGTGCCAGCAGTCTATGGCAGGGGACTAAGGTTCAGTACTTC. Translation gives CASSLWQGTKVQYF.

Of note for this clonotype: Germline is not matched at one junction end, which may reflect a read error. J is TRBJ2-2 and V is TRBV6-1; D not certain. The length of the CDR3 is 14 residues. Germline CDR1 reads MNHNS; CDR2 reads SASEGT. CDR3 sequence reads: CTSSPTMVPGELFF. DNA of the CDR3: TGTACCAGCAGTCCGACGATGGTCCCCGGGGAGCTGTTTTTT.

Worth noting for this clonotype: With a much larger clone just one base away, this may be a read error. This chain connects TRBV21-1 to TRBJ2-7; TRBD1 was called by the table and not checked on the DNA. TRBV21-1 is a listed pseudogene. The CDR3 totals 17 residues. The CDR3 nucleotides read TGTGCCAGCAGCGGAACTCCCTCGGGGACAGTGGCGCGCGAGCAGTACTTC. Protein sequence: CASSGTPSGTVAREQYF.

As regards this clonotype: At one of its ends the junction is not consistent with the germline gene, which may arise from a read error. The CDR3 nucleotides are TGTGCCAGCAGCCGCGAGGACAGGCCCTATTCACCTCTCCACTTT. It encodes CASSREDRPYSPLHF. J is TRBJ1-6 and V is TRBV11-2; 7 bases are a match to TRBD1. This CDR3 region has 15 residues. The germline CDR1 and CDR2 sequences are SGHAT and FQNNGV.

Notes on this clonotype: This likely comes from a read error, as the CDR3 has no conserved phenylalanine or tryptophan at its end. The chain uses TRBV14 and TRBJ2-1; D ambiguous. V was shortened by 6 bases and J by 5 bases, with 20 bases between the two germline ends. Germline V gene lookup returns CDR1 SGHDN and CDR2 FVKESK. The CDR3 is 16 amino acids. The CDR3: CASSALMGWVNNEQFL. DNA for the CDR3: TGTGCCAGCAGTGCCCTAATGGGATGGGTAAACAATGAGCAGTTCTTA.

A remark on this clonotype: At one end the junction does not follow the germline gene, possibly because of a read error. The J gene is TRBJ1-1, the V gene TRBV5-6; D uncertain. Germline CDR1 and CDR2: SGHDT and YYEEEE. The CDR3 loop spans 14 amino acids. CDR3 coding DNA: TGTGCCAGCAGCTTTAGACCAGCCAGTGAGGCAGCTTTTTTT. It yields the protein CASSFRPASEAAFF.

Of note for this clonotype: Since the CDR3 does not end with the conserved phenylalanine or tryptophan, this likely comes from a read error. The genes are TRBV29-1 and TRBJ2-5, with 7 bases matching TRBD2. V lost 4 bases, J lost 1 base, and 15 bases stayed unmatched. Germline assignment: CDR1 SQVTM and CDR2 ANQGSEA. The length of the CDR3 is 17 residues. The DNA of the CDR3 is TGCAGCGTTGTACTAACGGGAGGCCGCTTCAGCCAAGAGACCCAGTACGTC. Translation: CSVVLTGGRFSQETQYV.

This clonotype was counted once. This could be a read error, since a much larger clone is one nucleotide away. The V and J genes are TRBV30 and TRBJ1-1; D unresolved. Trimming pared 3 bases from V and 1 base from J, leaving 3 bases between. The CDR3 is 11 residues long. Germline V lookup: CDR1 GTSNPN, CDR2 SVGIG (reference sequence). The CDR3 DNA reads TGTGCCTGGAGATGGAACACTGAAGCTTTCTTT. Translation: CAWRWNTEAFF.